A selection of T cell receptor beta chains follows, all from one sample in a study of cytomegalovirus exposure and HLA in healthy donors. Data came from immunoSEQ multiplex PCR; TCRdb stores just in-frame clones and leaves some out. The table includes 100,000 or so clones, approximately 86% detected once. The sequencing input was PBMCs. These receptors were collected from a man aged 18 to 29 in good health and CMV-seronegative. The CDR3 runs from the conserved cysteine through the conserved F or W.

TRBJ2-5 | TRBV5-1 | CASSPGTSGSPARETQYF
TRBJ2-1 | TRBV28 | CASRERGEATSGNRGEQFF
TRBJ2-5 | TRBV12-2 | CASRLGLAGVKETQYF
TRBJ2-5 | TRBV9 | CASSVDTGMETQYF
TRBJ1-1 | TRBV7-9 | CSSRGSDTEAFF
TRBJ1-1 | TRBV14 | CASSQAPGQGNTEAFF
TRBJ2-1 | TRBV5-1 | CASSFGLAGQGSSYNEQFF
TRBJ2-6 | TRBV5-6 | CASSLDRNSGANVLTF
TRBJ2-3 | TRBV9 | CASSSTHNTQYF
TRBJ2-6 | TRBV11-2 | CASSLGTGLPGANVLTF
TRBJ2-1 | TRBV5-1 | CASSPREVGDNEQFF
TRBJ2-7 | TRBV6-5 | CASSVGQGVYEQYF
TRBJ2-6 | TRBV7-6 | CASSSESGTSGRWTSGANVLTF
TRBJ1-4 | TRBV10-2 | CASRTGHQLFF
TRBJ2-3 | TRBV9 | CASSITSTTSGIALLRTDTQYF
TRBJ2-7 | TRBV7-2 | CASSLSGRNEQYF
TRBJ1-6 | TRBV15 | CATSRGQGYNSPLHF
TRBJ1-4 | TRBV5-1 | CASSTDAQAGKLFF
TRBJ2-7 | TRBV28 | CASSFGGGMYF
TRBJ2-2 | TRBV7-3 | CASSLRTGRGTGELFF
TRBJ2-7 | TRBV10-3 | CAISELDSGPYEQYF
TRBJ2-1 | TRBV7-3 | CASSLGGGEQFF
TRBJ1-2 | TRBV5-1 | CASSAGQVLNGYTF
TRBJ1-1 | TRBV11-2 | CASSQSRGNTEAFF
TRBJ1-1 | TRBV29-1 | CSYRDQGNTEAFF
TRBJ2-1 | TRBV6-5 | CASSEQSGTDEQFF
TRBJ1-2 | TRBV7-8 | CASSSGGGSNYGYTF
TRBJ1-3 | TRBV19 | CASSEQGIDGNTIYF
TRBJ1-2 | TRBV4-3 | CASSQERVRPTGGYTF
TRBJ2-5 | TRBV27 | CASSFLGAGGGNGETQYF
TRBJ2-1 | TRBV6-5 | CASSFRALTYNEQFF
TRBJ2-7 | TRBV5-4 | CASSLANSGFEQYF
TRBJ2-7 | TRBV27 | CASSLGGSEQYF
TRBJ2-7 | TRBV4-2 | CASSQIQGYEQYF
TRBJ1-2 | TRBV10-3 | CAISDPDRGSHGYTF
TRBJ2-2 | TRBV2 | CASRTGVGTGELFF
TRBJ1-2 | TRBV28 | CASSWRGVGTVYGYTF
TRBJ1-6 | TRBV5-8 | CASSLANWGHYNSPLHF
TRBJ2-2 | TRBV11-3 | CASSLKTLATNTGELFF
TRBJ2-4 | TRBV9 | CASSVAHRVAKNIQYF
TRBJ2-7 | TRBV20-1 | CSAWGRNEQYF
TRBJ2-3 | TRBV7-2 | CASSPGGRSTDTQYF
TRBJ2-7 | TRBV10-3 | CAISDTGLAGGSLYEHYF